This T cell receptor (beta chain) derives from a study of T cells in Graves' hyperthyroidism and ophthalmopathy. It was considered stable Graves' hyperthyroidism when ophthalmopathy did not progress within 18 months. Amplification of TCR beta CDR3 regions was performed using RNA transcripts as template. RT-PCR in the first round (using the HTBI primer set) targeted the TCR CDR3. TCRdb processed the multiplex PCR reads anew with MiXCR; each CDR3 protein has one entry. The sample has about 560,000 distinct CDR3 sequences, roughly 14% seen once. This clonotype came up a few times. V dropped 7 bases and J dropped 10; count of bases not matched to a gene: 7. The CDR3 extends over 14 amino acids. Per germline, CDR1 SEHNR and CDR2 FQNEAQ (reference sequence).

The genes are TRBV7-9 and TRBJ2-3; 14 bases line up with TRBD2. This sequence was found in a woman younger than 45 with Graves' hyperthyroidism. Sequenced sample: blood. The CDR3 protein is CASNPGLAGVAQYF. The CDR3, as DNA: TGTGCCAGCAACCCGGGACTAGCGGGAGTTGCGCAGTATTTT.